This entry lists 31 T cell receptor beta chains sequenced from one sample in a study of molecular identifiers for immune sequencing clone quantification. One entry per CDR3 protein, called by TCRdb with MiXCR from the PCR reads. The sample holds 250,000 to 400,000 distinct CDR3 sequences; around 21% are singletons and the top ten take roughly 0.8%. The sequencing input was naive CD8+ T cells from blood, with Jurkat cell RNA spiked in. Subset described: FACS-sorted CD8+CD4-CCR7+CD45RA+ naive T cells. All receptors derive from a human donor in good health. Some libraries in this study had Jurkat cell RNA spiked in.

The V call is TRBV6-2 or TRBV6-3, the J call TRBJ2-4; no reliable D call. The CDR3 runs to 15 residues. Between the trimmed V and J ends, which lost 5 bases and 4 bases, there was a span of 15 bases. Germline V lookup: CDR1 MNHEY, CDR2 SVGEGT. CDR3 sequence: CASSTLDFTKNIQYF. The CDR3 nucleotides read TGTGCCAGCAGTACCCTAGATTTTACAAAAAACATTCAGTACTTC.

This clonotype was recorded once. A much bigger clone sits one base away, suggesting this may be a read error. The chain joins TRBV9 to TRBJ1-1; D is unclear. The V gene's germline CDR1 is SGDLS and CDR2 YYNGEE. The CDR3 is 15 amino acids. CDR3 sequence (DNA): TGTGCCCGCAGCGTAGGACCTTTGGGAGGCACTGAAGCTTTCTTT. Translation: CARSVGPLGGTEAFF.

A note on this clonotype: This may stem from a read error, because a much larger clone lies one nucleotide away. Without the conserved terminal phenylalanine or tryptophan, this CDR3 likely stems from a read error. The chain joins TRBV20-1 to TRBJ2-7; the match to TRBD1 covers 9 bases. Germline loops: CDR1 DFQATT, CDR2 SNEGSKA (reference sequence). The CDR3 extends over 13 amino acids. V lost 4 bases to trimming and J lost 6 bases; unmatched junction nucleotides: 7. This CDR3 is CSATPGTGIEQYS. DNA for the CDR3: TGCAGTGCTACCCCCGGGACAGGGATCGAGCAGTACTCC.

This chain uses TRBV27 with TRBJ1-2; no definite D call. The CDR3 loop spans 14 amino acids. Looked up from germline, CDR1 is MNHEY and CDR2 is SMNVEV (reference sequence). Trimming took off 3 bases at V and 9 bases at J, with 17 bases between the two ends. CDR3 amino acids: CASSFKGSARSYTF. CDR3 in DNA: TGTGCCAGCAGTTTTAAGGGTTCAGCCCGGAGCTACACCTTC.

This clonotype was detected only once. A read error may explain this, as a much larger clone is one base away. The chain combines TRBV7-9 with TRBJ2-7, with D unclear. Germline lookup yields CDR1 SEHNR and CDR2 FQNEAQ (reference sequence). The CDR3 is made up of 14 amino acids. Between the trimmed V and J ends, which lost 5 bases and 0 bases, there was a span of 11 bases. The CDR3 protein is CASSPFPGSYEQYF. DNA for the CDR3: TGTGCCAGCAGCCCATTTCCCGGCTCCTACGAGCAGTACTTC.

To note about this clonotype: One base away lies a much larger clone, so this may be a sequencing read error. The CDR3 DNA is TGTGCCAGCAGTTTAGGGGCGGGGGTCGGAGGGCAGTACTTC. This gives the protein CASSLGAGVGGQYF. The chain links TRBV28 to TRBJ2-7; 7 nucleotides match TRBD2. J was trimmed by 9 bases and V by 2 bases; bases with no gene match: 10. From germline, CDR1 is MDHEN and CDR2 SYDVKM. This CDR3 has 14 amino acids. The full variable domain, with the rest looked up from reference TRBV28 and TRBJ2-7, is DVKVTQSSRYLVKRTGEKVFLECVQDMDHENMFWYRQDPGLGLRLIYFSYDVKMKEKGDIPEGYSVSREKKERFSLILESASTNQTSMYLCASSLGAGVGGQYFGPGTRLTVT.

There are many counts of this clonotype. The chain uses TRBV2 and TRBJ2-3, with D uncertain. This CDR3 spans 15 amino acids. Germline lookup yields CDR1 SNHLY and CDR2 FYNNEI. The V gene lost 5 bases and the J gene lost 1 base, with 13 bases spanning the gap. In DNA form, the CDR3 reads TGTGCCAGCAGTCCGACCCCCGTGGGCACAGATACGCAGTATTTT. It is translated as CASSPTPVGTDTQYF.

This clonotype was seen many times. The chain is built from TRBV12-3 or TRBV12-4 and TRBJ2-3; D may be TRBD2 (5 bases). Trimming removed 1 base from V and 3 bases from J, with 23 bases in between. The CDR3 sequence is 19 residues long. In DNA form, the CDR3 reads TGTGCCAGCAGTTTAGATAGGTCGCAGGACGGGATTAGGACAGATACGCAGTATTTT. It specifies CASSLDRSQDGIRTDTQYF.

This clonotype was detected many times. The genes are TRBV9 and TRBJ2-5; D is ambiguous. Germline CDR1 and CDR2: SGDLS and YYNGEE. The length of the CDR3 is 13 residues. V lost 0 bases and J lost 3, with 6 bases in between. The CDR3 DNA sequence: TGTGCCAGCAGCGTAGACATTAAAGAGACCCAGTACTTC. Its protein product is CASSVDIKETQYF. Full variable domain (remainder filled in from reference TRBV9 and TRBJ2-5): DSGVTQTPKHLITATGQRVTLRCSPRSGDLSVYWYQQSLDQGLQFLIQYYNGEERAKGNILERFSAQQFPDLHSELNLSSLELGDSALYFCASSVDIKETQYFGPGTRLLVL.

This clonotype was counted a few times. Germline and junction disagree at one end, which may indicate a read error. V and J are TRBV20-1 and TRBJ1-5; D unclear. CDR1 DFQATT and CDR2 SNEGSKA come from the germline V gene (reference sequence). The CDR3 contains 16 residues. The CDR3 coding sequence is TGCAGTGCTAGAGAAGGGCGGAATTATAGCAATCATCCCCAGCATTTT. As protein: CSAREGRNYSNHPQHF.

This chain joins TRBV12-3 or TRBV12-4 and TRBJ2-3, with TRBD2 matching 11 bases. V lost 6 bases, J lost 1 base, and 9 bases stayed unmatched. The CDR3 covers 17 residues. The CDR3 region has the DNA TGTGCCAGCAGGGATACTAGCGGGAGCTGGGGCACAGATACGCAGTATTTT. This sequence encodes CASRDTSGSWGTDTQYF.

This clonotype occurred many times. The genes are TRBV28 and TRBJ2-7; D perhaps matches TRBD2 (6 bases). The germline CDR1 and CDR2 sequences are MDHEN and SYDVKM. CDR3 length equals 17 residues. The V end lost 1 base, the J end lost 1 base, and 17 bases lay between the germline ends. CDR3 bases: TGTGCCAGCAGTTTATTACCCCGGGGGACCTTTTCCTACGAGCAGTACTTC. Protein product: CASSLLPRGTFSYEQYF. Supplemented by reference TRBV28 and TRBJ2-7, the full variable domain reads DVKVTQSSRYLVKRTGEKVFLECVQDMDHENMFWYRQDPGLGLRLIYFSYDVKMKEKGDIPEGYSVSREKKERFSLILESASTNQTSMYLCASSLLPRGTFSYEQYFGPGTRLTVT.

This clonotype was detected many times. J is TRBJ1-2 and V is TRBV15; D uncertain. V was cut by 0 bases and J by 5 bases, with 10 bases left in between. The V gene's germline CDR1 is LNHNV and CDR2 YYDKDF (reference sequence). CDR3 length equals 14 residues. CDR3 in DNA: TGTGCCACCAGCAGAGATCTCGACGGATATGGCTACACCTTC. Translated: CATSRDLDGYGYTF.

This clonotype was detected a few times. A junction boundary mismatches the germline segment, possibly from a read error. The genes are TRBV5-3 and TRBJ1-1; D is unclear. TRBV5-3 is an ORF for which the function is uncertain. The CDR3 is 13 amino acids. The CDR3, as DNA: TGTGCCAGCAGCTTCGTGGGGAACACTGGAGCTTTCTTT. This encodes CASSFVGNTGAFF.

Comment on this clonotype: This may stem from a read error, because a much larger clone lies one nucleotide away. V usage is TRBV6-2 or TRBV6-3 and J usage is TRBJ2-1; D unclear. Germline CDR1 MNHEY, CDR2 SVGEGT. The CDR3 runs 11 residues. CDR3 in amino acids: CASSYNGEQLF. The CDR3 coding sequence is TGTGCCAGCAGTTACAATGGTGAGCAGCTCTTC.

The chain carries TRBV3-2 and TRBJ1-5; TRBD1, the table's D call, lacks a check against the DNA. TRBV3-2 is a pseudogene. The CDR3 sequence is 16 residues long. The CDR3 DNA reads TGTGCCAGCAGCCAAACAAACAGGGGTTGGAGTCAGCCCCAGCATTTT. Encoded protein: CASSQTNRGWSQPQHF.

This clonotype has ten or more counts. The V and J genes are TRBV29-1 and TRBJ2-2; tentatively, D is TRBD2 (5 bases). Germline lookup yields CDR1 SQVTM and CDR2 ANQGSEA. V lost 4 bases and J lost 0, with 9 bases in between. The CDR3 sequence is 14 residues long. The CDR3 loop reads CSVAGKSNTGELFF. The DNA of the CDR3 is TGCAGCGTTGCCGGGAAGTCGAACACCGGGGAGCTGTTTTTT.

This clonotype has ten or more counts. This chain connects TRBV7-8 to TRBJ2-3; 7 bases agree with TRBD1. CDR1 and CDR2 from the germline V gene are SGHVS and FQNEAQ. The CDR3 runs 15 residues. Trimming removed 5 bases from V and 0 bases from J; junction bases left unmatched: 5. CDR3 sequence reads: CASSTYRGSTDTQYF. The CDR3 region has the DNA TGTGCCAGCAGCACCTACAGGGGCAGCACAGATACGCAGTATTTT.

This clonotype was seen repeatedly, ten times or more. A read error may produce the germline difference seen at one junction end. The chain uses TRBV29-1 and TRBJ2-3; D remains ambiguous. This CDR3 spans 14 amino acids. Germline loops: CDR1 SQVTM, CDR2 ANQGSEA. The CDR3 nucleotides read TGCAGCGTAGAAGAGTACGCTGGCACAGATACGCAGTATTTT. This sequence encodes CSVEEYAGTDTQYF.

This clonotype was detected a few times. The chain's CDR3 is CASSWTSGGLDTQYF. Here the CDR3 DNA reads TGTGCCAGCAGCTGGACTAGCGGGGGGTTAGATACGCAGTATTTT. The rearrangement joins TRBV12-3 or TRBV12-4 to TRBJ2-3; 14 bases are a match to TRBD2. The trim removed 6 bases at V and 5 bases at J, leaving 4 bases unmatched. This CDR3 contains 15 residues.

This clonotype was seen at least ten times. This chain uses TRBV29-1 with TRBJ1-1; D gene unclear. The CDR3 has 15 amino acids. V was trimmed by 2 bases and J by 0 bases, leaving 13 bases between them. The germline gives CDR1 SQVTM, CDR2 ANQGSEA. CDR3 amino acids: CSVEMAAYLNTEAFF. The CDR3 DNA sequence: TGCAGCGTTGAAATGGCAGCCTATCTGAACACTGAAGCTTTCTTT.

This clonotype was seen repeatedly, ten times or more. The gene calls are TRBV19 and TRBJ2-4; perhaps TRBD2 as D (5 bases). This CDR3 region has 13 residues. V lost 1 base and J lost 12, with 13 bases in between. Germline lookup yields CDR1 LNHDA and CDR2 SQIVND (reference sequence). Here the CDR3 DNA reads TGTGCCAGTAGTATAGGGGCGGGTCGGGGTCAGTACTTC. Amino acid sequence: CASSIGAGRGQYF. The variable domain in full, with the rest retrieved from reference TRBV19 and TRBJ2-4, is DGGITQSPKYLFRKEGQNVTLSCEQNLNHDAMYWYRQDPGQGLRLIYYSQIVNDFQKGDIAEGYSVSREKKESFPLTVTSAQKNPTAFYLCASSIGAGRGQYFGAGTRLSVL.

There are a few counts of this clonotype. V is TRBV12-5 and J is TRBJ2-5; TRBD2 aligns across 10 bases. CDR3 length: 14 amino acids. The J segment lost 5 bases and the V segment lost 1 base, leaving 1 base of the junction unmatched. Germline V gives CDR1 LGHNT, CDR2 FRNRAP. DNA for the CDR3: TGTGCTAGTGGTTTGGAGCGGGAGGGTGAGACCCAGTACTTC. Translating gives CASGLEREGETQYF.

The chain couples TRBV7-9 to TRBJ2-5, with D perhaps given as TRBD1 or TRBD2 (5 bases each). Per germline, CDR1 SEHNR and CDR2 FQNEAQ (reference sequence). V dropped 1 base and J dropped 8 bases, with 26 bases sitting between them. The CDR3 sequence is 18 residues long. The CDR3 DNA follows: TGTGCCAGCAGCTTAGAACCGGGACCCCATTTCGCCTCGCAAACCCAGTACTTC. It encodes CASSLEPGPHFASQTQYF.

This clonotype was recorded at least ten times. The chain uses TRBV7-2 and TRBJ2-3, with 7 bases lining up with TRBD2. Germline V gene sequence: CDR1 SGHTA, CDR2 FQGNSA. The trim removed 4 bases at V and 3 bases at J, leaving 10 bases unmatched. The CDR3 runs to 16 residues. The CDR3 sequence: CASSSGLSGSTDTQYF. The CDR3 region has the DNA TGTGCCAGCAGCTCGGGGCTTAGCGGGTCGACAGATACGCAGTATTTT.

About this clonotype itself: A much more abundant neighbour one base away suggests this may be a read error. The rearrangement joins TRBV28 to TRBJ1-1; D is ambiguous. CDR3 size: 12 residues. CDR1 and CDR2 from the germline V gene are MDHEN and SYDVKM. Trimming left V 10 bases short and J 1 base short, with 10 bases between. The chain's CDR3 is CATQDQNTEAFF. CDR3 in DNA: TGTGCCACCCAGGATCAGAACACTGAAGCTTTCTTT.

This rearrangement joins TRBV11-3 to TRBJ2-7; 9 nucleotides line up with TRBD2. The CDR3 is 15 residues long. V trimming: 5 bases; J trimming: 5 bases; junction bases outside the gene matches: 10. CDR1 and CDR2 (germline): SGHNT, YENEEA. CDR3 bases: TGTGCCAGCAGCCCCCAAGCGGGGGGCCGTGACGAGCAGTACTTC. It is translated as CASSPQAGGRDEQYF.

This clonotype was counted at least ten times. CDR3 DNA: TGCAGTGCTAGTTTAGCGGGAGTTCGCGATACGCAGTATTTT. Protein sequence: CSASLAGVRDTQYF. The chain combines TRBV20-1 with TRBJ2-3; TRBD2 matches at 9 bases. Looked up from germline, CDR1 is DFQATT and CDR2 is SNEGSKA (reference sequence). Trimming at V came to 3 bases and at J to 6 bases, leaving 7 bases not matched to a gene. The CDR3 spans 14 residues.

Comments on this clonotype: Being one base from a much bigger clone, this may be a read error. The chain uses TRBV3-1 and TRBJ1-2; D not certain. The CDR3 runs to 14 residues. Germline-derived CDR1 and CDR2 are LGHDT and YNNKEL (reference sequence). Trimming cost V 0 bases and J 6 bases, with 11 bases left between them. CDR3 nucleotides: TGTGCCAGCAGCCAAGATCCACACAACAATGGCTACACCTTC. This gives the protein CASSQDPHNNGYTF.

This clonotype occurred many times. The genes are TRBV6-6 and TRBJ1-4; possible D gene TRBD1, 5 bases. The CDR3 spans 15 residues. In germline, CDR1 is MNHNY, CDR2 SVGAGI (reference sequence). The V end lost 1 base, the J end lost 4 bases, and 10 bases lay between the germline ends. Here the CDR3 DNA reads TGTGCCAGCAGTTACTTCGACAGTTATAATGAAAAACTGTTTTTT. Residues: CASSYFDSYNEKLFF.

Regarding this clonotype: Since a much larger clone is just one base distant, this may be a read error. The chain joins TRBV12-3 or TRBV12-4 to TRBJ2-1; no definite D call. The CDR3 is 13 residues long. The CDR3 is CASGLSQEFGQFF. The CDR3 DNA sequence: TGTGCCAGCGGTTTATCTCAGGAGTTCGGGCAGTTCTTC.